The 6 T cell receptor beta chains presented below share a single source sample, sequenced in a study of beta chain features in type 1 diabetes. TCRB transcripts that were expressed got sequenced, as all of the isolated RNA had been reverse transcribed. The repertoire was sequenced with immunoSEQ multiplex PCR; TCRdb's copy has only in-frame clones and lacks some. The table records about 160,000 clones, 8% to 9.5% of them present only once. No antigens are known for them. Study-level findings and limits: Shorter TCRB CDR3s, moderately but significantly so, were found in Type 1 diabetes patients in all four CD4+ subsets.

Material for sequencing was central memory CD4+ T cells from blood. The receptors derive from a woman younger than 35 with type 1 diabetes.

The table lists this clone with a few counts. The chain recombines TRBV7-2 with TRBJ2-7; tentative D call: TRBD2 (5 bases). The germline V gene encodes CDR1 SGHTA and CDR2 FQGNSA. This CDR3 region has 15 residues. With 5 bases removed from V and 6 bases from J, the gap between germline ends came to 20 bases. This chain's CDR3 is CASSPHGNPLIEQYF. Written as DNA, the CDR3 is TGTGCCAGCAGCCCCCACGGGAACCCCCTAATCGAGCAGTACTTC.

This rearrangement joins TRBV25-1 to TRBJ2-6, with D possibly matching TRBD2 (6 bases). Germline loops: CDR1 MGHDK, CDR2 SYGVNS. The CDR3 length is 15 residues. V was trimmed by 6 bases and J by 1 base, leaving 10 bases between them. CDR3 nucleotide sequence: TGTGCCAGCAGACTGGGGGGTTCTGGGGCCAACGTCCTGACTTTC. It codes for CASRLGGSGANVLTF.

The chain employs TRBV4-3 and TRBJ1-1; D may be TRBD1 (5 bases). The CDR3 is 15 amino acids. V was trimmed by 0 bases and J by 4 bases, leaving 12 bases between them. Per germline, CDR1 LGHNA and CDR2 YSLEER. In DNA, the CDR3 is TGCGCCAGCAGCCAAGATCAGGGCAAGGGCACTGAAGCTTTCTTT. It translates to CASSQDQGKGTEAFF.

The genes are TRBV12-5 and TRBJ1-5; D is possibly TRBD1 (5 bases). This CDR3 spans 17 amino acids. V was cut by 8 bases and J by 7 bases, with 27 bases left in between. Per germline, CDR1 LGHNT and CDR2 FRNRAP. The CDR3: CASPKVGREPRLQPQHF. The CDR3 nucleotides are TGTGCTAGTCCCAAAGTGGGCAGGGAACCTAGGTTGCAGCCCCAGCATTTT.

J is TRBJ1-5 and V is TRBV5-4, with D unresolved. V shed 0 bases and J shed 4 bases, with 8 bases lying between them. Germline CDR1 is SGHNT and CDR2 is YYREEE (reference sequence). The CDR3 has 14 residues. CDR3 coding DNA: TGTGCCAGCAGCTTGGGAGGAATTAATCAGCCCCAGCATTTT. Translation gives CASSLGGINQPQHF.

This clone was found a few times. V and J are TRBV7-9 and TRBJ1-2; D gene unclear. The CDR3 runs 14 residues. V was clipped by 4 bases and J by 4 bases, with 13 bases between them. CDR1 is SEHNR, CDR2 FQNEAQ, per germline (reference sequence). The CDR3 DNA is TGTGCCAGCAGCTCCTCGGGTGGCCTCTATGGCTACACCTTC. Translation gives CASSSSGGLYGYTF.